This TCR beta chain was sequenced for a study of shared T cell receptors in the human thymus. TCRdb keeps only in-frame clones here, not all; method: immunoSEQ multiplex PCR. The data show hundreds of thousands of clones, with approximately 89% seen just once and about 0.0094% held by the top ten. The V gene lost 7 bases and the J gene lost 4 bases, with 16 bases spanning the gap. CDR3 length: 14 amino acids. From germline, CDR1 is LNHNV and CDR2 YYDKDF (reference sequence). The sample also formed part of further work on human thymus T cells. That report adds: Corrective surgery for congenital heart defects was being performed on the healthy Finnish infants who served as donors. Within thymic and blood repertoires, V and J gene usage appeared to be biased.

The specimen was thymocytes. The sequence was obtained from a boy less than two years old with a congenital heart defect. This chain connects TRBV15 to TRBJ1-2, with D tentatively TRBD1 (6 bases). The CDR3: CATKAVGQFYGYTF. In DNA, the CDR3 is TGTGCCACCAAAGCGGTTGGACAGTTCTATGGCTACACCTTC.